This passage covers 19 T cell receptor beta chains from one sample sequenced in a study of T-cell reconstitution after alpha-beta-depleted transplantation in children. Molecular barcoding with unique molecular identifiers was used for the TCRbeta library. From the PCR reads, TCRdb called clonotypes with MiXCR, one entry per CDR3 protein. The repertoire consists of about 600,000 distinct CDR3 sequences, with 13% occurring once and the leading ten covering about 2%. Sequences were derived from PBMCs, mostly from graft donor cells, sampled 360 days after TCRalphabeta/CD19-depleted stem cell transplant. All receptors come from a male patient between 5 and 17 years old who had a stem cell transplant for acute myeloid leukemia, so the T cells may come from the graft donor.

This clonotype was observed a few times. V and J are TRBV10-3 and TRBJ2-5; D is ambiguous. The V end was cut by 3 bases, the J end by 2 bases, with 4 bases between. From germline, CDR1 is ENHRY and CDR2 SYGVKD. The CDR3 extends over 12 amino acids. The CDR3 loop is CAISDIQETQYF. DNA of the CDR3: TGTGCCATCAGTGATATTCAAGAGACCCAGTACTTC.

CDR3 amino acids: CASSWGTGGSDTQYF. The CDR3 DNA follows: TGCGCCAGCAGCTGGGGGACAGGGGGTAGCGATACGCAGTATTTT. The chain has TRBV5-1 and TRBJ2-3, with 11 bases lining up with TRBD1. Per the germline V gene, CDR1 is SGHRS and CDR2 is YFSETQ. The J segment lost 6 bases and the V segment lost 3 bases, leaving 6 bases of the junction unmatched. The CDR3 length is 15 residues.

The chain links TRBV20-1 to TRBJ2-7; a possible D gene is TRBD2 (6 bases). Germline V CDR1 and CDR2: DFQATT, SNEGSKA (reference sequence). The length of the CDR3 is 12 residues. Trimming removed 7 bases at V and 2 bases at J, with 12 bases between. CDR3 nucleotide sequence: TGCAGTGTCGGGGAGGTTCCCTACGAGCAGTACTTC. Protein sequence: CSVGEVPYEQYF.

This clonotype was counted between two and nine times. The J gene is TRBJ2-7, the V gene TRBV7-9, with D maybe TRBD1 (6 bases). The CDR3 runs to 15 residues. V dropped 2 bases and J dropped 2 bases, with 13 bases sitting between them. CDR1 and CDR2 from the germline V gene are SEHNR and FQNEAQ (reference sequence). In nucleotides, the CDR3 is TGTGCCAGCAGCTTAATAAGGGGGAAAACCTACGAGCAGTACTTC. Translation gives CASSLIRGKTYEQYF. Combining the CDR3 with reference TRBV7-9 and TRBJ2-7 gives the whole variable domain DTGVSQNPRHKITKRGQNVTFRCDPISEHNRLYWYRQTLGQGPEFLTYFQNEAQLEKSRLLSDRFSAERPKGSFSTLEIQRTEQGDSAMYLCASSLIRGKTYEQYFGPGTRLTVT.

J is TRBJ2-5 and V is TRBV4-3, with 9 bases fitting TRBD2. The CDR3 has 16 residues. Germline values: CDR1 LGHNA, CDR2 YSLEER. The V segment lost 0 bases and the J segment 4 bases; nucleotides outside the gene matches: 6. CDR3 nucleotide sequence: TGCGCCAGCAGCCAAGATCTTCGCGGGAGGGGAGAGACCCAGTACTTC. Translation: CASSQDLRGRGETQYF.

V usage is TRBV4-3 and J usage is TRBJ2-3; 8 bases match TRBD1. This CDR3 spans 17 amino acids. Germline V gives CDR1 LGHNA, CDR2 YSLEER. V was pared by 0 bases and J by 2 bases, with 7 bases of the junction left unmatched. The CDR3 reads CASSQDRAGGSTDTQYF. CDR3 bases: TGCGCCAGCAGCCAAGATCGGGCAGGGGGCTCCACAGATACGCAGTATTTT.

This clonotype has only a few counts. The chain links TRBV28 to TRBJ2-5, with 7 bases matching TRBD2. V shed 8 bases and J 2 bases; nucleotides not matched to a gene: 14. Germline values: CDR1 MDHEN, CDR2 SYDVKM. CDR3 length equals 16 residues. CDR3 nucleotide sequence: TGTGCCAGCCTACAAGCCTGGGAGGGCCCTCAAGAGACCCAGTACTTC. This gives the protein CASLQAWEGPQETQYF.

There are a few counts of this clonotype. This chain connects TRBV20-1 to TRBJ2-3; 7 nucleotides agree with TRBD2. Germline values: CDR1 DFQATT, CDR2 SNEGSKA (reference sequence). The CDR3 is 15 residues long. J was trimmed by 1 base and V by 1 base; bases with no gene match: 5. This chain's CDR3 is CSARAAGVRTDTQYF. CDR3 DNA: TGCAGTGCTAGAGCGGCGGGAGTACGCACAGATACGCAGTATTTT.

This clonotype was observed a few times. The chain couples TRBV9 to TRBJ2-1, with D unclear. Germline values: CDR1 SGDLS, CDR2 YYNGEE. V was clipped by 4 bases and J by 12 bases, with 17 bases between them. This CDR3 comprises 13 residues. This CDR3 reads CASSTVGQVAQFF. The CDR3 coding sequence is TGTGCCAGCAGCACCGTGGGCCAAGTGGCGCAGTTCTTC.

The chain links TRBV6-2 or TRBV6-3 to TRBJ2-3; 9 nucleotides match TRBD2. Germline CDR1 is MNHEY and CDR2 is SVGEGT. J was trimmed by 5 bases and V by 6 bases; bases with no gene match: 9. The length of the CDR3 is 15 residues. The CDR3 spells CASSLRPLAGDTQYF. The CDR3 DNA reads TGTGCCAGCAGCCTCCGGCCACTAGCGGGAGATACGCAGTATTTT.

This clonotype was picked up many times. The V and J genes are TRBV7-9 and TRBJ2-5; tentative D call: TRBD1 (6 bases). There are 15 residues in the CDR3. Germline V lookup: CDR1 SEHNR, CDR2 FQNEAQ (reference sequence). V was trimmed by 1 base and J by 2 bases, leaving 11 bases between them. As DNA, the CDR3 is TGTGCCAGCAGCTTAGTATGGACAGAACAAGAGACCCAGTACTTC. This codes for CASSLVWTEQETQYF.

The chain has TRBV24-1 and TRBJ2-3; 7 bases agree with TRBD2. Germline CDR1 KGHDR, CDR2 SFDVKD. The junction had 8 bases not matched to a gene; V was cut back by 4 bases and J by 2 bases. The CDR3 totals 16 residues. The CDR3 sequence is CATSEYRDYYTDTQYF. DNA for the CDR3: TGTGCCACCAGTGAGTACCGGGACTACTACACAGATACGCAGTATTTT.

V is TRBV7-2 and J is TRBJ2-5; a possible D gene is TRBD1 (5 bases). The V and J ends lost 1 base and 3 bases respectively, with 12 bases between them. The length of the CDR3 is 15 residues. The germline CDR1 and CDR2 sequences are SGHTA and FQGNSA. CDR3: CASSLEGREEETQYF. The CDR3 coding sequence is TGTGCCAGCAGCTTAGAGGGCAGGGAAGAAGAGACCCAGTACTTC. The whole variable domain, filled in from reference TRBV7-2 and TRBJ2-5, reads GAGVSQSPSNKVTEKGKDVELRCDPISGHTALYWYRQSLGQGLEFLIYFQGNSAPDKSGLPSDRFSAERTGGSVSTLTIQRTQQEDSAVYLCASSLEGREEETQYFGPGTRLLVL.

The table lists this clonotype with a few counts. The V call is TRBV4-2, the J call TRBJ2-7; 7 bases match TRBD2. Germline loops: CDR1 LGHNA, CDR2 YNFKEQ. The CDR3 has 16 residues. The J segment lost 0 bases and the V segment lost 1 base, leaving 6 bases of the junction unmatched. In DNA form, the CDR3 reads TGTGCCAGCAGCCAAGTGCCTAGCGGTAGCTCCTACGAGCAGTACTTC. Translation: CASSQVPSGSSYEQYF.

This clonotype has a count of ten or more. The V call is TRBV20-1, the J call TRBJ2-7; D unclear. The CDR3 runs to 15 residues. Trimming removed 3 bases from V and 2 bases from J, with 17 bases in between. Germline CDR1 and CDR2: DFQATT and SNEGSKA (reference sequence). CDR3 DNA sequence: TGCAGTGCTAGTCGGCCGGTGGACCTTCCCTACGAGCAGTACTTC. Encoded protein: CSASRPVDLPYEQYF.

This clonotype appeared a few times. The V gene is TRBV29-1, the J gene TRBJ2-7; maybe TRBD2 (5 bases). The length of the CDR3 is 12 residues. Trimming shortened V by 5 bases and J by 3 bases, and 11 bases separated the two germline ends. CDR1 and CDR2 from the germline V gene are SQVTM and ANQGSEA. The CDR3 reads CSVRGSYYEQYF. In DNA form, the CDR3 reads TGCAGCGTTCGCGGGTCTTACTACGAGCAGTACTTC.

This clonotype was detected only a few times. CDR3 amino acids: CASRPDSSTGELFF. In nucleotides, the CDR3 is TGTGCCAGCAGACCGGACAGCTCCACCGGGGAGCTGTTTTTT. The genes are TRBV28 and TRBJ2-2; a possible D gene is TRBD1 (6 bases). Germline CDR1 is MDHEN and CDR2 is SYDVKM. Trimming stripped 6 bases from V and 4 bases from J, with 12 bases between. The CDR3 runs 14 residues.

This clonotype was detected a few times. This chain connects TRBV29-1 to TRBJ1-2; TRBD1 aligns across 8 bases. With 4 bases clipped from V and 4 bases from J, the junction kept 8 bases outside the gene matches. Germline V CDR1 and CDR2: SQVTM, ANQGSEA. CDR3 length: 14 amino acids. CDR3 bases: TGCAGCGTTGGGTTGGCAGGGGGCAGCTATGGCTACACCTTC. Protein product: CSVGLAGGSYGYTF.

The sample holds a few counts of this clonotype. The gene calls are TRBV7-8 and TRBJ2-5; 13 bases line up with TRBD2. J lost 1 base, V lost 5 bases, and 7 bases had no gene match. Germline values: CDR1 SGHVS, CDR2 FQNEAQ. The CDR3 extends over 17 amino acids. The DNA of the CDR3 is TGTGCCAGCAGCCTGATAGGGACTAGCGGGATCCAAGAGACCCAGTACTTC. This translates into CASSLIGTSGIQETQYF.